This TCR beta chain was documented in a study of patients and donors after allogeneic stem cell transplantation. MiXCR, run by TCRdb on the RT-PCR reads, gives a single entry per CDR3 protein. This table has about 400,000 distinct CDR3 sequences, roughly 16% appearing once. The germline V gene has CDR1 SGHRS and CDR2 YFSETQ. V was pared by 1 base and J by 0 bases, with 12 bases between. This CDR3 has 16 residues. This clonotype has more than one count but fewer than ten. The chain recombines TRBV5-1 with TRBJ2-3; D perhaps matches TRBD1 (6 bases). This clonotype was sampled from a human donor who was either an allogeneic HSCT recipient or a stem cell or donor lymphocyte infusion donor (not recorded which). It is not recorded whose cells these are; they may come from a transplant donor. Sample: blood, either unsorted or a sorted T cell fraction (not recorded which). CDR3 sequence: CASSLQGWGSTDTQYF. CDR3 DNA sequence: TGCGCCAGCAGCTTGCAGGGGTGGGGGAGCACAGATACGCAGTATTTT.